This entry concerns a single T cell receptor beta chain. Its antigen remains unknown. These data originate in a study of CD8+ T cells in alopecia areata. Background on the study: The investigators scored severity in treated patients by the percentage of affected scalp area.

Findings and caveats of the study: Tofacitinib yielded significantly lower scalp clonality and fewer expanded CD8+ clones among the top 100.

Treatment defined: oral pan-JAK inhibitor, 5-10 mg twice daily. Isolated RNA was reverse transcribed into cDNA used as the sequencing template. Sequenced by immunoSEQ multiplex PCR; TCRdb stores in-frame clones only, minus some. The sample yields more than 200,000 clones, under 70% seen once. This CDR3 spans 15 amino acids. V shed 4 bases and J 4 bases; nucleotides not matched to a gene: 7. Germline V gene sequence: CDR1 SGHRS, CDR2 YFSETQ. The chain is built from TRBV5-1 and TRBJ2-3; TRBD2 matches at 9 bases. This clonotype was obtained from a human donor with alopecia areata. The starting material was CD4+ T cells sorted from blood, obtained at week 4, from a patient treated with tofacitinib. The CDR3 protein is CASSDSGGGSDTQYF. The CDR3 nucleotides are TGCGCCAGCAGCGATAGCGGGGGAGGTTCAGATACGCAGTATTTT.